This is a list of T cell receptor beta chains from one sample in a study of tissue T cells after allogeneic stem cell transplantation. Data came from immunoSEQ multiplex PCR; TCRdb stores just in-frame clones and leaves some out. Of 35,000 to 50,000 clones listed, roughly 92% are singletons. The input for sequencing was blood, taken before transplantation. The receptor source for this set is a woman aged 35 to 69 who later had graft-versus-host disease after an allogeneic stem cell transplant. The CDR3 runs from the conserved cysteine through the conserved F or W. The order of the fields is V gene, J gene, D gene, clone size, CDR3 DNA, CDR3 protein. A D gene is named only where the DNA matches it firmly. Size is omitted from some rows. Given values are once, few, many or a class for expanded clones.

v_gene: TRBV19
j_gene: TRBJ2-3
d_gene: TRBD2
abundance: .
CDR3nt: TGTGCCAGTAGTATAGATCTAGCGGGAGGGGCAGATACGCAGTATTTT
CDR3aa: CASSIDLAGGADTQYF

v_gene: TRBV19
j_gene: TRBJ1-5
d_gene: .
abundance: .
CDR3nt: TGTGCCAGTCACCAGGGGAATGGAAATCAGCCCCAGCATTTT
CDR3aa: CASHQGNGNQPQHF

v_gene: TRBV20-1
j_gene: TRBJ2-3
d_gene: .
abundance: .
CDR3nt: TGCAGTGCTAGTATCGATACGCAGTATTTT
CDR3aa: CSASIDTQYF

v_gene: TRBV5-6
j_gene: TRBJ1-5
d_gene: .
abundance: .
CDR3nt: TGTGCCAGCAGCTTCCGCCCTTCGGGCAATCAGCCCCAGCATTTT
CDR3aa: CASSFRPSGNQPQHF

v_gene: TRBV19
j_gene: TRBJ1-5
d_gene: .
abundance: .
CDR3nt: TGTGCCAGTAGTCCCGACAGTAATCAGCCCCAGCATTTT
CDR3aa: CASSPDSNQPQHF

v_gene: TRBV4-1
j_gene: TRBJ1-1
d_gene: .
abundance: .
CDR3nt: TGCGCCAGCAGCAAACCGGGGCCGAACACTGAAGCTTTCTTT
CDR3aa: CASSKPGPNTEAFF

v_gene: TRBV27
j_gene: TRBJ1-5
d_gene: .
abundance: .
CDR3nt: TGTGCCAGCAGTTTTAGCAGAAGCAATCAGCCCCAGCATTTT
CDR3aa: CASSFSRSNQPQHF

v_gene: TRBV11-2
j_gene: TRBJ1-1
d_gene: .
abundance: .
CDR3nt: TGTGCCAGCAGCTCTCTCGGTGTTGAAGCTTTCTTT
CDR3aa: CASSSLGVEAFF

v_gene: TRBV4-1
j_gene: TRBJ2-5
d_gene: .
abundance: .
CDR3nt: TGCGCCAGCAGCCAAGATGGATCGAGGTCGTCAGAGACCCAGTACTTC
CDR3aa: CASSQDGSRSSETQYF

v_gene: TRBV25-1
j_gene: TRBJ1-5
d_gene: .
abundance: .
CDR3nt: TGTGCCAGCAGTGAAGACCGGGGGCAAAATCAGCCCCAGCATTTT
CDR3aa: CASSEDRGQNQPQHF

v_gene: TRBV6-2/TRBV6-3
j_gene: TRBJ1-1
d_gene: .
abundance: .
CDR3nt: TGTGCCAGCAGTCCCGGCGGAGGGGGGACCGGGACTGAAGCTTTCTTT
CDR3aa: CASSPGGGGTGTEAFF

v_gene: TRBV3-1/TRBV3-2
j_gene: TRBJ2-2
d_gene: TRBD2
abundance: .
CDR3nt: TGTGCCAGCACCCCGACTAGCCCCGGGGAGCTGTTTTTT
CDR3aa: CASTPTSPGELFF

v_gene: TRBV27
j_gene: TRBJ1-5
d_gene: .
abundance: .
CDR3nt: TGTGCCAGCAGTTTAAGGAATCAGCCCCAGCATTTT
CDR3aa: CASSLRNQPQHF

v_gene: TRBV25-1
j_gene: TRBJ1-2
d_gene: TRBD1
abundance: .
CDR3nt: TGTGCCAGCAGTGAATCGTGGCAGGGGGCGGATGGCTACACCTTC
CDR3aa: CASSESWQGADGYTF

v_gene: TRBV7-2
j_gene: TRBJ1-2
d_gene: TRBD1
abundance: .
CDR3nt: TGTGCCAGCAGCTCGACCGGGACAGGGGGGGACGGCTACACCTTC
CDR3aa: CASSSTGTGGDGYTF

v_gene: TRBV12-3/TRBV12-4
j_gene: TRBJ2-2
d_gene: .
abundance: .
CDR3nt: TGTGCCAGCAGCCCCGCCATCACCGGGGAGCTGTTTTTT
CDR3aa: CASSPAITGELFF

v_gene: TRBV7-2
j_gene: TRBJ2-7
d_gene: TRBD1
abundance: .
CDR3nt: TGTGCCAGCAGTTCCAACCAGGGGGCCTACGAGCAGTACTTC
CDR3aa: CASSSNQGAYEQYF

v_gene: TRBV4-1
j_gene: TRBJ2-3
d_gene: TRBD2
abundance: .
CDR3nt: TGCGCCAGCAGCCAAGAAGGACTAGCCTTATCGGGCACAGATACGCAGTATTTT
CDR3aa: CASSQEGLALSGTDTQYF

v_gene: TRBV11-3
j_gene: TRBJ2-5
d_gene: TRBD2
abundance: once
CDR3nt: TGTGCCAGCAGCTTACGGGGGAGGGCCGACGAGACCCAGTACTTC
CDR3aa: CASSLRGRADETQYF

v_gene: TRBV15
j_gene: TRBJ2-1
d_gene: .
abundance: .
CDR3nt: TGTGCCACCAGCAGTCCGGGGTCCTACAATGAGCAGTTCTTC
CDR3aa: CATSSPGSYNEQFF

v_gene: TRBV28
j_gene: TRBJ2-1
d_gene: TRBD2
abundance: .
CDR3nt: TGTGCCAGCAGCTATTCGACGGGAGGGCCTAGCAATGAGCAGTTCTTC
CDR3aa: CASSYSTGGPSNEQFF

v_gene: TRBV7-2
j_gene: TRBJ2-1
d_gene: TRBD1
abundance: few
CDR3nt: TGTGCCAGCAGCTCGGACAGGGACAATGAGCAGTTCTTC
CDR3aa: CASSSDRDNEQFF